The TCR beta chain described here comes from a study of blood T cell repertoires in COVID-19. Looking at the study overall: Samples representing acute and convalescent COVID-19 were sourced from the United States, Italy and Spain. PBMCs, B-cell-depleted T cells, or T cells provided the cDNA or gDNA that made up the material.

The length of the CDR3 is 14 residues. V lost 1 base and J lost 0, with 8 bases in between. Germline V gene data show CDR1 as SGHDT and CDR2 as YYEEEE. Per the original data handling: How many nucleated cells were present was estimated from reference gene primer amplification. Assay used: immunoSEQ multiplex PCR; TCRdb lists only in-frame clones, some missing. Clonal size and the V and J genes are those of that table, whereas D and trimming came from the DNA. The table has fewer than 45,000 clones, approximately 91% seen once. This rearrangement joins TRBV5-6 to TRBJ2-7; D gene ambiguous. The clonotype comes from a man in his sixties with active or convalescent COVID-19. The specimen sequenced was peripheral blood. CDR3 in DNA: TGTGCCAGCAGCTTGATAGCTATCTCCTACGAGCAGTACTTC. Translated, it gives CASSLIAISYEQYF.